The sequence of this TCR beta chain was determined in a study of blood T cell repertoires in COVID-19. This table comes from immunoSEQ multiplex PCR, and its TCRdb copy is limited to in-frame clones, with some not included. The sample has 300,000 or so clones; 75% to 90% are singletons. The sample holds a few counts of this clone. This receptor was identified in a woman aged 40 to 55 who had recovered from COVID-19. The specimen was peripheral blood.

Here the CDR3 reads CASSWAGTGLNTEAFF. CDR3 coding DNA: TGTGCCAGCAGCTGGGCCGGGACAGGGTTGAACACTGAAGCTTTCTTT. V usage is TRBV7-2 and J usage is TRBJ1-1; TRBD1 matches at 9 bases. The ends lost 4 bases at V and 0 bases at J; junction bases unmatched: 6. The CDR3 runs 16 residues. CDR1 and CDR2 from the germline V gene are SGHTA and FQGNSA.